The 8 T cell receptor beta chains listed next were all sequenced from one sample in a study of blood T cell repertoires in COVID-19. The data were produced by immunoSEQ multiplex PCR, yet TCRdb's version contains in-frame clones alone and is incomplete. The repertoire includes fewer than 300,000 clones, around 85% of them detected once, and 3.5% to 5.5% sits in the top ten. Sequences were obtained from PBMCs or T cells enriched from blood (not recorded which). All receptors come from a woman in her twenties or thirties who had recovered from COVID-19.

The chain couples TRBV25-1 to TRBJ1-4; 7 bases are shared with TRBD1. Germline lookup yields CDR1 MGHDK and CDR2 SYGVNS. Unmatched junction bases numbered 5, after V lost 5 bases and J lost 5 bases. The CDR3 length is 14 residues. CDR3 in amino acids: CASSPGQRNEKLFF. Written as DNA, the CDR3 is TGTGCCAGCAGTCCGGGACAGAGAAATGAAAAACTGTTTTTT.

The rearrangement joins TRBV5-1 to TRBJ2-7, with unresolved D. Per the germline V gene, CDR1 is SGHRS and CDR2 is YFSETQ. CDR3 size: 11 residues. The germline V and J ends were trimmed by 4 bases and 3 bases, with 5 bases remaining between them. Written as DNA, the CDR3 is TGCGCCAGCAGCGAGAACTACGAGCAGTACTTC. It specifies CASSENYEQYF.

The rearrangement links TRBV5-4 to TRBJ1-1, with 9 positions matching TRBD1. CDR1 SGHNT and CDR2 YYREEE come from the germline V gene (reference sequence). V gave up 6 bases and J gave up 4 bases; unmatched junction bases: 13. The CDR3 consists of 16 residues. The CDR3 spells CASNSGQGMIGTEAFF. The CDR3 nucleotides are TGTGCCAGCAACTCCGGACAGGGGATGATTGGCACTGAAGCTTTCTTT.

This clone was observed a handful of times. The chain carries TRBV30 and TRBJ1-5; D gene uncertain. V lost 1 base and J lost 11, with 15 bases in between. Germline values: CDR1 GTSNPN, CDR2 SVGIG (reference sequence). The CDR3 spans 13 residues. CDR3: CAWSENNQQAQHF. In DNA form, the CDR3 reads TGTGCCTGGAGTGAAAATAATCAGCAGGCCCAGCATTTT.

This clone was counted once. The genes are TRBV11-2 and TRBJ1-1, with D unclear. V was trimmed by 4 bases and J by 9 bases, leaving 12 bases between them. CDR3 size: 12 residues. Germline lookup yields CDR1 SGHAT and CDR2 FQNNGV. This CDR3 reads CASSSGLRKAFF. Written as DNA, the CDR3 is TGTGCCAGCAGCTCGGGTTTGCGCAAAGCTTTCTTT.

DNA for the CDR3: TGTGCCAGTAGTACTCGGGGGTCTTATCAGCCCCAGCATTTT. It encodes CASSTRGSYQPQHF. This sequence joins TRBV19 and TRBJ1-5; D perhaps matches TRBD1 (5 bases). CDR1 is LNHDA, CDR2 SQIVND, per germline (reference sequence). Trimming removed 4 bases at V and 5 bases at J, with 12 bases between. There are 14 residues in the CDR3.

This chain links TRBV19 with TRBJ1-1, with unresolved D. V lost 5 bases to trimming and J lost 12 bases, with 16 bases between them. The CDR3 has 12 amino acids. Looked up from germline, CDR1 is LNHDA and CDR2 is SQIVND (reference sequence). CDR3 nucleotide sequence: TGTGCCAGTAGTCTCGGGATCGGGTTGACTTTCTTT. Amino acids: CASSLGIGLTFF.

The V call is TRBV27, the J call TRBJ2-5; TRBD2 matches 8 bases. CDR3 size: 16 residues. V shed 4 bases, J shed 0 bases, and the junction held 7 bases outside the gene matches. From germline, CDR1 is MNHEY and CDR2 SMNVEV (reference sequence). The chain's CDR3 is CASSSGASGYQETQYF. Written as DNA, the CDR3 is TGTGCCAGCAGTTCGGGAGCTAGCGGGTACCAAGAGACCCAGTACTTC.